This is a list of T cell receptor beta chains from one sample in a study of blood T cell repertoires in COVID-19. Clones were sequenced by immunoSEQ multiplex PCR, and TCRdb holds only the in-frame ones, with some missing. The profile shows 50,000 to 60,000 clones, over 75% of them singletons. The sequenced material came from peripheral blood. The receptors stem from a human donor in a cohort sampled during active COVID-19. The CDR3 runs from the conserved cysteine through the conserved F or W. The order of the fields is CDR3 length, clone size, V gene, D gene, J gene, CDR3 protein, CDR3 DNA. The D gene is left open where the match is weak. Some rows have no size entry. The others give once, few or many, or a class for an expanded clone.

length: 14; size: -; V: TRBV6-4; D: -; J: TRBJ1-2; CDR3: CASSPGHPNYGYTF; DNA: TGTGCCAGCAGTCCGGGACACCCAAACTATGGCTACACCTTC
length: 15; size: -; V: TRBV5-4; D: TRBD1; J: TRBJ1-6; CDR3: CASTSGQFGNSPLHF; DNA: TGTGCCAGCACCTCGGGACAGTTCGGCAATTCACCCCTCCACTTT
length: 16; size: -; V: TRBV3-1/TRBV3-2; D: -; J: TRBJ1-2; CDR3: CASSQATGRYNYGYTF; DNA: TGTGCCAGCAGCCAAGCAACAGGGAGATATAACTATGGCTACACCTTC
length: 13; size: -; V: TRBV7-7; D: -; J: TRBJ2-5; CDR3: CALGRGLGETQYF; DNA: TGTGCGCTGGGGCGGGGACTGGGAGAGACCCAGTACTTC
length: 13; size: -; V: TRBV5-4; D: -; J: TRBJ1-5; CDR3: CASSLYGNQPQHF; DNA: TGTGCCAGCAGCTTGTACGGGAATCAGCCCCAGCATTTT
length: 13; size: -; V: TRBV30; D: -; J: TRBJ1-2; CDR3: CAWSQGSYYGYTF; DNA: TGTGCCTGGAGTCAGGGTTCGTACTATGGCTACACCTTC
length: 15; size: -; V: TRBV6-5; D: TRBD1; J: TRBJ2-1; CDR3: CASSLGTGVYNEQFF; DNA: TGTGCCAGCAGTTTAGGGACAGGGGTCTACAATGAGCAGTTCTTC
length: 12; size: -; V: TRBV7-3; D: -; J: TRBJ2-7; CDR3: CASSNNYYEQYF; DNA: TGTGCCAGCTCAAATAACTACTACGAGCAGTACTTC
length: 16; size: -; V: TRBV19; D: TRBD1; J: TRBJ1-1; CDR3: CASRTTTGVPNTEAFF; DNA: TGTGCCAGTAGGACTACAACAGGGGTTCCTAACACTGAAGCTTTCTTT
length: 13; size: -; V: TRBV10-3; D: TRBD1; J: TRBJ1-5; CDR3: CAIRGDRNQPQHF; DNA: TGTGCCATCAGGGGGGACAGAAATCAGCCCCAGCATTTT
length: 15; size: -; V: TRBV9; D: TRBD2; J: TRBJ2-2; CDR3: CASSPSAGADGELFF; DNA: TGTGCCAGCAGCCCGTCAGCGGGGGCGGACGGGGAGCTGTTTTTT
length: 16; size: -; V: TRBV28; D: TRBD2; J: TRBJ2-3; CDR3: CASSSPSGSSTDTQYF; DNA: TGTGCCAGCAGTTCCCCTAGCGGGAGTTCCACAGATACGCAGTATTTT
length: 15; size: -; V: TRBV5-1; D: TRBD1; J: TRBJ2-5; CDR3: CASSLTGQVQETQYF; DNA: TGCGCCAGCAGCTTGACAGGACAGGTCCAAGAGACCCAGTACTTC
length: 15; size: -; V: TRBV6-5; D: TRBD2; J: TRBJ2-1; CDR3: CASSYTYGGGDEQFF; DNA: TGTGCCAGCAGTTACACTTACGGGGGAGGGGATGAGCAGTTCTTC
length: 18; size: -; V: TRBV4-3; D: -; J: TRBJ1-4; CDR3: CASSQGPGVGVYNEKLFF; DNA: TGCGCCAGCAGCCAAGGGCCCGGGGTAGGAGTCTATAATGAAAAACTGTTTTTT
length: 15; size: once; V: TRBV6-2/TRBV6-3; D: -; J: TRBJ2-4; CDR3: CASSRTSRAKNIQYF; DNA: TGTGCCAGCAGTCGGACCTCCAGGGCGAAAAACATTCAGTACTTC
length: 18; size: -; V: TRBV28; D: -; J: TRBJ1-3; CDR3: CASSHNRGSLSSGNTIYF; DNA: TGTGCCAGCAGTCACAATCGGGGGTCCTTGAGCTCTGGAAACACCATATATTTT
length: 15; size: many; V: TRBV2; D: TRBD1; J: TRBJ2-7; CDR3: CASKSDRARTYEQYF; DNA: TGTGCCAGCAAGTCCGACAGGGCCAGAACCTACGAGCAGTACTTC
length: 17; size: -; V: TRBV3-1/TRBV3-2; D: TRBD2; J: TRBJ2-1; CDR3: CASSQGRAGGLYNEQFF; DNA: TGTGCCAGCAGCCAAGGGAGAGCGGGAGGACTATACAATGAGCAGTTCTTC
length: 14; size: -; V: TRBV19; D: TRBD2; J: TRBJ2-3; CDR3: CASNIGLDTDTQYF; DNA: TGTGCCAGTAACATTGGACTAGACACAGATACGCAGTATTTT
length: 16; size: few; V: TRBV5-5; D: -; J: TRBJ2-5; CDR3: CASSLAPRQVQETQYF; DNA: TGTGCCAGCAGCTTGGCCCCGAGACAGGTGCAAGAGACCCAGTACTTC
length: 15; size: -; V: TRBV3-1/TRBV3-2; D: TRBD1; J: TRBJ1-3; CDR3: CASSQAGQGGNTIYF; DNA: TGTGCCAGCAGCCAAGCGGGACAGGGTGGGAACACCATATATTTT
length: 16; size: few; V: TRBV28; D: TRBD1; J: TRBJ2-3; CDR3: CASSPRGTASTDTQYF; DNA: TGTGCCAGCAGTCCCAGGGGGACGGCTAGCACAGATACGCAGTATTTT
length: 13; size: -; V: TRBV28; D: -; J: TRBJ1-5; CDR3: CASSLPGNQPQHF; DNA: TGTGCCAGCAGTTTGCCAGGGAATCAGCCCCAGCATTTT
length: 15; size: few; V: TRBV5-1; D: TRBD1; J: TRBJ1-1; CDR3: CASSGAWQGDTEAFF; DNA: TGCGCCAGCAGCGGGGCATGGCAGGGGGACACTGAAGCTTTCTTT
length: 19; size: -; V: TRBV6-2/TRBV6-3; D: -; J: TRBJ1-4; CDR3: CASSTAATGLRGTNEKLFF; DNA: TGTGCCAGCAGTACCGCGGCGACAGGTCTGAGGGGGACTAATGAAAAACTGTTTTTT
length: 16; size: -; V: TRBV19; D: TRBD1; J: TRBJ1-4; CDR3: CASSSFGRTGDEKLFF; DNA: TGTGCCAGTAGTTCCTTTGGGCGGACAGGGGATGAAAAACTGTTTTTT
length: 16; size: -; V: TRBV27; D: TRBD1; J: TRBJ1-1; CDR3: CASSASGGRMNTEAFF; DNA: TGTGCCAGCAGTGCCTCAGGGGGGAGGATGAACACTGAAGCTTTCTTT
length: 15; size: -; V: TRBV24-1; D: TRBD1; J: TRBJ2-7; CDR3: CATSDAQGVIDEQYF; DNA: TGTGCCACCAGTGACGCACAGGGGGTAATCGACGAGCAGTACTTC
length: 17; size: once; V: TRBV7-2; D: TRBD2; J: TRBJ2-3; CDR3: CASSLTSAILTTDTQYF; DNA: TGTGCCAGCAGCTTAACTAGCGCTATCCTTACCACAGATACGCAGTATTTT
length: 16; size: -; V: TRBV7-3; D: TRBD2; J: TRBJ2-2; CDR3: CASSSRTSGGTGELFF; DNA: TGTGCCAGCAGCTCCCGGACTAGCGGGGGCACCGGGGAGCTGTTTTTT
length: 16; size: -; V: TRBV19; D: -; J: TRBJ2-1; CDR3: CASSSPRGRARNEQFF; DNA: TGTGCCAGTAGTTCCCCTAGGGGGAGGGCCCGCAATGAGCAGTTCTTC
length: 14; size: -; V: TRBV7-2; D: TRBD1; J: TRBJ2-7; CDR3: CASSRTGGAGEQYF; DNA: TGTGCCAGCAGTCGAACAGGGGGCGCGGGGGAGCAGTACTTC
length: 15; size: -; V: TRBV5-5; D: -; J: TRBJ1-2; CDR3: CASSLARGLSYGYTF; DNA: TGTGCCAGCAGCTTGGCGCGGGGATTAAGCTATGGCTACACCTTC
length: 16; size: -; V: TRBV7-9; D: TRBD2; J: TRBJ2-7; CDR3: CASSSGGSGRGGEQYF; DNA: TGTGCCAGCAGCTCTGGCGGTAGCGGGAGAGGGGGAGAGCAGTACTTC
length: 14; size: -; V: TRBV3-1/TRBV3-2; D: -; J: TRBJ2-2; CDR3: CASSQGADTGELFF; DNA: TGTGCCAGCAGCCAAGGAGCTGACACCGGGGAGCTGTTTTTT
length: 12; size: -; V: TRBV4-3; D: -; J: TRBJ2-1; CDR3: CASSALGFEQFF; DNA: TGCGCCAGCAGCGCGTTGGGCTTCGAGCAGTTCTTC
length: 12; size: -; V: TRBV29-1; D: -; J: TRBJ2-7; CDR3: CSVGLSSYEQYF; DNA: TGCAGCGTGGGACTCAGCTCCTACGAGCAGTACTTC
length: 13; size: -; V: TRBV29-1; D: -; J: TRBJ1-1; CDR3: CSVGSIRVTEAFF; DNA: TGCAGCGTTGGGTCCATCAGGGTCACTGAAGCTTTCTTT
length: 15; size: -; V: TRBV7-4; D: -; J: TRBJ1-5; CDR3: CASSPRTALNQPQHF; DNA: TGTGCCAGCAGCCCTAGGACAGCCCTCAATCAGCCCCAGCATTTT
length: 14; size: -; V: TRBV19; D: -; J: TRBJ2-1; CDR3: CASSSGLASDEQFF; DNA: TGTGCCAGTAGTAGCGGGCTAGCTTCGGATGAGCAGTTCTTC
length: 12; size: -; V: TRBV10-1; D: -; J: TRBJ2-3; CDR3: CASSESWEAQYF; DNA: TGCGCCAGCAGTGAGTCTTGGGAGGCGCAGTATTTT
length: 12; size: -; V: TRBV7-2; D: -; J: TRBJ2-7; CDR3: CASSYRTVEQYF; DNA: TGTGCCAGCAGCTACCGGACAGTTGAGCAGTACTTC
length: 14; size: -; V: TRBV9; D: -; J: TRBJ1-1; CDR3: CASSERQMNTEAFF; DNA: TGTGCCAGCAGCGAGCGACAGATGAACACTGAAGCTTTCTTT
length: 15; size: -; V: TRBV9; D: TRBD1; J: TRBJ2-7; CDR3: CASSVGGTGTYEQYF; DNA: TGTGCCAGCAGCGTAGGAGGGACAGGGACCTACGAGCAGTACTTC
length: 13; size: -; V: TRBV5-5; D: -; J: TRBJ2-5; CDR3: CASSLVPGETQYF; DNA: TGTGCCAGCAGCTTAGTTCCGGGAGAGACCCAGTACTTC
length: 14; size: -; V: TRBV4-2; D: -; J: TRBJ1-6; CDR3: CASSQDGRGQLLHF; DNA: TGTGCCAGCAGCCAAGATGGGAGAGGACAGCTCCTCCACTTT
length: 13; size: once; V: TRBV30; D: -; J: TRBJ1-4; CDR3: CAWSPGEYEKLFF; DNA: TGTGCCTGGAGTCCCGGAGAATACGAAAAACTGTTTTTT
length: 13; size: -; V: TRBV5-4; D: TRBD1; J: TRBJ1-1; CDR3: CASSQGQRAEAFF; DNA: TGTGCCAGCAGCCAGGGACAGAGGGCTGAAGCTTTCTTT